A single sample is the source of the 32 T cell receptor beta chains below, sequenced in a study of blood T cell repertoires in COVID-19 (dated by TCRdb to 2018 to 2020). Receptors were amplified or captured by the immunoSEQ multiplex PCR assay. In its TCRdb copy, this immuneACCESS table keeps in-frame sequences only and misses some clones. Where compared with another copy, unresolved V genes explain less than half of these, and the others have no known cause. Counted in this sample were 150,000 to 200,000 clones; almost 85% of them appeared once. The ten largest make up 13% to 15% of the sample. Material for sequencing was peripheral blood. These receptors all come from a man aged 18 to 35 with active or convalescent COVID-19.

The rearrangement uses TRBV5-4 and TRBJ2-2; tentatively, D is TRBD1 (5 bases). The germline CDR1 and CDR2 sequences are SGHNT and YYREEE (reference sequence). V lost 0 bases, J lost 4 bases, and 10 bases lay in between. The CDR3 loop spans 15 amino acids. CDR3 coding DNA: TGTGCCAGCAGCTTGGCCCAGGGTGGCACCGGGGAGCTGTTTTTT. Translation: CASSLAQGGTGELFF.

The chain couples TRBV4-2 to TRBJ1-3; 7 nucleotides align to TRBD1. V was pared by 1 base and J by 8 bases, with 5 bases of the junction left unmatched. Looked up from germline, CDR1 is LGHNA and CDR2 is YNFKEQ. This CDR3 is 14 amino acids long. CDR3 sequence: CASSQVSQGDTIYF. For the CDR3, the DNA is TGTGCCAGCAGCCAAGTATCCCAGGGGGACACCATATATTTT.

The chain links TRBV7-6 to TRBJ1-3; D is unclear. The length of the CDR3 is 15 residues. Trimming left V 2 bases short and J 0 bases short, with 8 bases between. Germline CDR1 SGHVS, CDR2 FNYEAQ. The CDR3 DNA is TGTGCCAGCAGCTTATGGGCAACCTCTGGAAACACCATATATTTT. Its protein product is CASSLWATSGNTIYF.

The rearrangement joins TRBV7-9 to TRBJ2-2; 7 nucleotides agree with TRBD1. The CDR3 totals 16 residues. The germline CDR1 and CDR2 sequences are SEHNR and FQNEAQ (reference sequence). Trimming took 5 bases from V and 4 from J; bases not matched to a gene: 10. The CDR3 loop reads CASSDRQGSGTGELFF. CDR3 in DNA: TGTGCCAGCAGCGACAGACAGGGTAGTGGCACCGGGGAGCTGTTTTTT.

The rearrangement joins TRBV5-5 to TRBJ2-7; 9 bases line up with TRBD2. J gave up 2 bases and V 1 base, and 4 bases lay outside the gene matches. Germline V gene data show CDR1 as SGHKS and CDR2 as YYEKEE (reference sequence). The CDR3 totals 15 residues. CDR3: CASSLQAGGPYEQYF. The CDR3 DNA reads TGTGCCAGCAGCTTGCAAGCGGGGGGCCCCTACGAGCAGTACTTC.

V and J are TRBV4-2 and TRBJ2-3; 11 bases map to TRBD2. The CDR3 length is 16 residues. The germline V gene encodes CDR1 LGHNA and CDR2 YNFKEQ. The J segment lost 4 bases and the V segment lost 0 bases, leaving 3 bases of the junction unmatched. This chain's CDR3 is CASSQELAGAPDTQYF. As DNA, the CDR3 is TGTGCCAGCAGCCAAGAACTAGCGGGAGCCCCAGATACGCAGTATTTT.

The rearrangement links TRBV27 to TRBJ1-1; no firm D call. This CDR3 comprises 13 residues. The V gene's germline CDR1 is MNHEY and CDR2 SMNVEV (reference sequence). The V end was cut by 7 bases, the J end by 0 bases, with 9 bases between. The CDR3 region has the DNA TGTGCCAGCATCTCGGGGATGAACACTGAAGCTTTCTTT. The encoded protein is CASISGMNTEAFF.

The chain employs TRBV27 and TRBJ1-6, with unresolved D. The CDR3 spans 19 residues. The ends were cut back, 7 bases at V and 0 bases at J, with 22 bases in the middle. Germline CDR1 is MNHEY and CDR2 is SMNVEV (reference sequence). The DNA of the CDR3 is TGTGCCAGCACCTCGAGACTGAATGCCATATCCTCCTATAATTCACCCCTCCACTTT. It codes for CASTSRLNAISSYNSPLHF.

The chain couples TRBV6-1 to TRBJ2-1; 9 positions match TRBD1. V trimming: 3 bases; J trimming: 2 bases; junction bases outside the gene matches: 5. The CDR3 is made up of 16 amino acids. Germline CDR1 and CDR2: MNHNS and SASEGT. The CDR3 sequence is CASSDVTGGAYNEQFF. CDR3 DNA sequence: TGTGCCAGCAGTGATGTAACAGGGGGCGCCTACAATGAGCAGTTCTTC.

This chain links TRBV19 with TRBJ1-2; 7 nucleotides line up with TRBD1. The CDR3 runs to 14 residues. Trimming at V came to 1 base and at J to 7 bases, leaving 6 bases not matched to a gene. Per germline, CDR1 LNHDA and CDR2 SQIVND (reference sequence). CDR3 bases: TGTGCCAGTAGTATAGGACAGGGATCTTCTGGCTACACCTTC. This translates into CASSIGQGSSGYTF. Looking up the rest from reference TRBV19 and TRBJ1-2 gives the full variable domain: DGGITQSPKYLFRKEGQNVTLSCEQNLNHDAMYWYRQDPGQGLRLIYYSQIVNDFQKGDIAEGYSVSREKKESFPLTVTSAQKNPTAFYLCASSIGQGSSGYTFGSGTRLTVV.

Note on this clone: The sample carries other DNA sequences with the same CDR3. J is TRBJ1-3 and V is TRBV7-2; D not resolved. V was shortened by 5 bases and J by 4 bases, with 9 bases between the two germline ends. The length of the CDR3 is 13 residues. Germline V gene sequence: CDR1 SGHTA, CDR2 FQGNSA. The CDR3 region has the DNA TGTGCCAGCAGCCCGACTGGAGGAAACACCATATATTTT. This gives the protein CASSPTGGNTIYF. The variable domain in full, completed from reference TRBV7-2 and TRBJ1-3, reads GAGVSQSPSNKVTEKGKDVELRCDPISGHTALYWYRQSLGQGLEFLIYFQGNSAPDKSGLPSDRFSAERTGGSVSTLTIQRTQQEDSAVYLCASSPTGGNTIYFGEGSWLTVV.

The CDR3 DNA reads TGTGCCAGCAGCCGGGGACTTCTCGACAATGAGCAGTTCTTC. As protein: CASSRGLLDNEQFF. The genes are TRBV7-2 and TRBJ2-1; a possible D gene is TRBD2 (6 bases). The CDR3 consists of 14 residues. CDR1 and CDR2 from the germline V gene are SGHTA and FQGNSA. Trimming removed 5 bases from V and 5 bases from J, with 13 bases in between.

This chain uses TRBV20-1 with TRBJ2-4; 9 bases fit TRBD1. J was trimmed by 8 bases and V by 3 bases; bases with no gene match: 2. From germline, CDR1 is DFQATT and CDR2 SNEGSKA (reference sequence). The CDR3 totals 12 residues. CDR3 loop: CSASGQGYIQYF. The CDR3 nucleotides are TGCAGTGCTAGTGGACAGGGGTACATTCAGTACTTC.

V and J are TRBV28 and TRBJ1-4, with TRBD1 as a possible D gene (6 bases). The V and J ends lost 6 bases and 0 bases respectively, with 23 bases between them. The CDR3 consists of 19 residues. From germline, CDR1 is MDHEN and CDR2 SYDVKM. CDR3 amino acids: CASSPQGVNTLSTNEKLFF. CDR3 sequence (DNA): TGTGCCAGCAGCCCACAGGGAGTAAATACCCTGTCAACTAATGAAAAACTGTTTTTT.

The chain combines TRBV18 with TRBJ1-2; TRBD1 might be the D (5 bases). The CDR3 spans 16 residues. Germline CDR1 and CDR2: KGHSH and LQKENI. Trimming took off 0 bases at V and 0 bases at J, with 11 bases between the two ends. The CDR3 loop is CASSPPQGRTNYGYTF. CDR3 bases: TGTGCCAGCTCACCACCCCAGGGAAGAACTAACTATGGCTACACCTTC.

The gene calls are TRBV5-1 and TRBJ1-6, with D perhaps TRBD1 (5 bases). The CDR3 extends over 15 amino acids. CDR1 and CDR2 (germline): SGHRS, YFSETQ. V gave up 3 bases and J gave up 8 bases, with 15 bases separating them. CDR3 loop: CASSYGHLGDSPLHF. The CDR3 region has the DNA TGCGCCAGCAGCTACGGACACCTAGGGGATTCACCCCTCCACTTT.

The CDR3 sequence: CASSLFLLAGDREQYF. The CDR3 region has the DNA TGTGCCAGCAGTTTATTTTTACTAGCGGGAGATCGGGAGCAGTACTTC. This chain links TRBV28 with TRBJ2-7, with 11 bases aligning to TRBD2. This CDR3 comprises 16 residues. J gave up 7 bases and V 1 base, and 9 bases lay outside the gene matches. CDR1 is MDHEN and CDR2 is SYDVKM in the germline V gene. Complete variable domain (other parts from reference TRBV28 and TRBJ2-7): DVKVTQSSRYLVKRTGEKVFLECVQDMDHENMFWYRQDPGLGLRLIYFSYDVKMKEKGDIPEGYSVSREKKERFSLILESASTNQTSMYLCASSLFLLAGDREQYFGPGTRLTVT.

V gene TRBV24-1 combines with J gene TRBJ2-1; 7 bases map to TRBD2. V was pared by 5 bases and J by 8 bases, with 11 bases of the junction left unmatched. The V gene's germline CDR1 is KGHDR and CDR2 SFDVKD. This CDR3 has 15 amino acids. CDR3 in DNA: TGTGCCACCAGTGCCGTCGGACTAGTTGGGGATGAGCAGTTCTTC. It yields the protein CATSAVGLVGDEQFF.

The chain uses TRBV9 and TRBJ2-2, with 7 bases aligning to TRBD1. V trimming: 0 bases; J trimming: 2 bases; junction bases outside the gene matches: 1. Germline assignment: CDR1 SGDLS and CDR2 YYNGEE. CDR3 length: 15 residues. CDR3 DNA: TGTGCCAGCAGCGTAGCAGGGGGAAACACCGGGGAGCTGTTTTTT. Amino acid sequence: CASSVAGGNTGELFF.

The J gene is TRBJ1-4, the V gene TRBV5-1; 8 nucleotides line up with TRBD1. The CDR3 totals 14 residues. The germline gives CDR1 SGHRS, CDR2 YFSETQ. V lost 4 bases, J lost 8 bases, and 7 bases stayed unmatched. In nucleotides, the CDR3 is TGCGCCAGCAGCCCGGACAGGGATTTAGAAAAACTGTTTTTT. Encoded protein: CASSPDRDLEKLFF. The variable domain in full, completed from reference TRBV5-1 and TRBJ1-4, reads KAGVTQTPRYLIKTRGQQVTLSCSPISGHRSVSWYQQTPGQGLQFLFEYFSETQRNKGNFPGRFSGRQFSNSRSEMNVSTLELGDSALYLCASSPDRDLEKLFFGSGTQLSVL.

V and J are TRBV20-1 and TRBJ2-1, with 7 bases identical to TRBD2. V dropped 3 bases and J dropped 5; count of bases not matched to a gene: 4. In germline, CDR1 is DFQATT, CDR2 SNEGSKA (reference sequence). The CDR3 consists of 13 residues. CDR3 nucleotide sequence: TGCAGTGCTAGTACTAGCGTACACAATGAGCAGTTCTTC. It is translated as CSASTSVHNEQFF.

This clone was picked up a small number of times. As DNA, the CDR3 is TGTGCCAGCTCACCTGAAATAATTGGACCTTCGGGGGGCTACACCTTC. It specifies CASSPEIIGPSGGYTF. V is TRBV18 and J is TRBJ1-2, with D unresolved. This CDR3 region has 16 residues. V lost 3 bases and J 8 bases, leaving 22 bases between the germline ends. The germline gives CDR1 KGHSH, CDR2 LQKENI.

This clone was detected only a few times. V is TRBV30 and J is TRBJ2-3, with 7 positions matching TRBD2. CDR3 length: 14 amino acids. Germline CDR1 reads GTSNPN; CDR2 reads SVGIG (reference sequence). V lost 5 bases, J lost 4 bases, and 9 bases stayed unmatched. DNA for the CDR3: TGTGCCTGGGGGGGGAGGGGCAGCGCAGATACGCAGTATTTT. Translating it yields CAWGGRGSADTQYF.

J is TRBJ2-6 and V is TRBV2; 7 positions agree with TRBD1. V lost 7 bases and J lost 0; bases outside the gene matches: 15. Germline-derived CDR1 and CDR2 are SNHLY and FYNNEI. The CDR3 sequence is 19 residues long. This CDR3 is CASTLRATGPTSGANVLTF. In nucleotides, the CDR3 is TGTGCCAGCACCCTACGGGCGACAGGGCCTACCTCTGGGGCCAACGTCCTGACTTTC. Complete variable domain (other parts from reference TRBV2 and TRBJ2-6): EPEVTQTPSHQVTQMGQEVILRCVPISNHLYFYWYRQILGQKVEFLVSFYNNEISEKSEIFDDQFSVERPDGSNFTLKIRSTKLEDSAMYFCASTLRATGPTSGANVLTFGAGSRLTVL.

This clone was counted once. The V and J genes are TRBV11-3 and TRBJ2-1; 14 nucleotides agree with TRBD2. The CDR3 runs to 16 residues. Germline CDR1 is SGHNT and CDR2 is YENEEA. V was pared by 5 bases and J by 7 bases, with 7 bases of the junction left unmatched. CDR3 sequence: CASSAGTSGSRNEQFF. The CDR3 DNA is TGTGCCAGCAGCGCAGGGACTAGCGGGAGTAGGAATGAGCAGTTCTTC.

This clone has more than one count but fewer than ten. The V and J genes are TRBV7-9 and TRBJ2-1; 8 nucleotides agree with TRBD2. This CDR3 is 15 amino acids long. V lost 1 base to trimming and J lost 5 bases; unmatched junction nucleotides: 4. The germline V gene encodes CDR1 SEHNR and CDR2 FQNEAQ (reference sequence). The CDR3: CASSLGGGLNNEQFF. The CDR3 nucleotides read TGTGCCAGCAGCTTAGGCGGGGGGCTCAACAATGAGCAGTTCTTC. The variable domain in full, completed from reference TRBV7-9 and TRBJ2-1, reads DTGVSQNPRHKITKRGQNVTFRCDPISEHNRLYWYRQTLGQGPEFLTYFQNEAQLEKSRLLSDRFSAERPKGSFSTLEIQRTEQGDSAMYLCASSLGGGLNNEQFFGPGTRLTVL.

The chain employs TRBV19 and TRBJ1-5; possible D gene TRBD1, 6 bases. This CDR3 has 14 amino acids. V was pared by 7 bases and J by 4 bases, with 14 bases between. The germline gives CDR1 LNHDA, CDR2 SQIVND (reference sequence). CDR3 loop: CASNRRGGNQPQHF. Written as DNA, the CDR3 is TGTGCCAGTAACCGCAGGGGCGGGAATCAGCCCCAGCATTTT.

The chain is built from TRBV7-3 and TRBJ2-3; D possibly corresponds to TRBD1 (6 bases). Germline loops: CDR1 SGHTA, CDR2 FQGTGA. V was trimmed by 3 bases and J by 3 bases, leaving 16 bases between them. The CDR3 is 16 residues long. The CDR3 here is CASSFWTARRTDTQYF. For the CDR3, the DNA is TGTGCCAGCAGCTTTTGGACAGCAAGGAGAACAGATACGCAGTATTTT.

The rearrangement links TRBV6-2 or TRBV6-3 to TRBJ2-1; perhaps TRBD2 as D (6 bases). The CDR3 length is 15 residues. The V gene lost 0 bases and the J gene lost 2 bases, with 8 bases spanning the gap. Germline V lookup: CDR1 MNHEY, CDR2 SVGEGT. This CDR3 reads CASSYSGLPYNEQFF. The CDR3 nucleotides are TGTGCCAGCAGTTACTCAGGACTACCCTACAATGAGCAGTTCTTC.

The chain combines TRBV2 with TRBJ2-2; the D is unclear. Trimming pared 6 bases from V and 2 bases from J, leaving 7 bases between. CDR1 and CDR2 (germline): SNHLY, FYNNEI. The CDR3 covers 13 residues. CDR3 in amino acids: CASRKLNTGELFF. In DNA form, the CDR3 reads TGTGCCAGCAGGAAACTCAACACCGGGGAGCTGTTTTTT.

The chain joins TRBV6-6 to TRBJ2-7; weak D call: TRBD1 (6 bases). Between the trimmed V and J ends, which lost 1 base and 1 base, there was a span of 8 bases. The length of the CDR3 is 14 residues. CDR1 and CDR2 (germline): MNHNY, SVGAGI (reference sequence). CDR3 sequence reads: CASSYLQGSYEQYF. Here the CDR3 DNA reads TGTGCCAGCAGTTACTTACAGGGTTCCTACGAGCAGTACTTC.

V gene TRBV15 combines with J gene TRBJ1-1; no clear D. V was pared by 5 bases and J by 6 bases, with 13 bases between. Per germline, CDR1 LNHNV and CDR2 YYDKDF (reference sequence). The CDR3 extends over 13 amino acids. In nucleotides, the CDR3 is TGTGCCACCAGCCCACGGACTTATTCTGAAGCTTTCTTT. Protein sequence: CATSPRTYSEAFF.